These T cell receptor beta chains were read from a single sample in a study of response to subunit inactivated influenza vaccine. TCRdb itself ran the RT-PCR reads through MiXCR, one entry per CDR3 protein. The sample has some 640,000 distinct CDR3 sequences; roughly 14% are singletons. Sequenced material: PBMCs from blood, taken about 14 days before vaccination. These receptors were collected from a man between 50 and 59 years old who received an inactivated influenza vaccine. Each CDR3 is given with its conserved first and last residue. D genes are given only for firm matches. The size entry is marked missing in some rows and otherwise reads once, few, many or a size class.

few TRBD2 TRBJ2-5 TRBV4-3 CASSQGVQRGTYQETQYF TGCGCCAGCAGCCAAGGGGTCCAGCGGGGGACCTACCAAGAGACCCAGTACTTC
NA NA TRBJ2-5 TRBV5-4 CASSSRGGRETQYF TGTGCCAGCAGTTCGAGGGGGGGGCGAGAGACCCAGTACTTC
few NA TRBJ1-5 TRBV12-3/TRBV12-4 CASSFFWSSRFLRGAESNQPQHF TGTGCCAGCAGTTTCTTTTGGTCTTCAAGATTTCTCCGGGGGGCAGAGAGCAATCAGCCCCAGCATTTT
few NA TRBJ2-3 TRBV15 CATSRDYSELTDTQYF TGTGCCACCAGCAGAGATTACAGCGAGTTGACAGATACGCAGTATTTT
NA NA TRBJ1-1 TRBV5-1 CASSLGARHLNTEAFF TGCGCCAGCAGCTTGGGTGCTCGACACCTTAACACTGAAGCTTTCTTT
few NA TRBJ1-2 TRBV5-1 CASSLDGQGGLGYTF TGCGCCAGCAGCTTGGATGGGCAGGGTGGTCTTGGCTACACCTTC
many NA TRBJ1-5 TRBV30 CAWGGNSNQPQHF TGTGCCTGGGGAGGAAATAGCAATCAGCCCCAGCATTTT
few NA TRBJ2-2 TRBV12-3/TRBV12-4 CASSFAGGGTGELFF TGTGCCAGCAGTTTTGCAGGGGGGGGCACCGGGGAGCTGTTTTTT
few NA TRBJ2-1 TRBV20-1 CSASINEQFF TGCAGTGCTTCGATCAATGAGCAGTTCTTC
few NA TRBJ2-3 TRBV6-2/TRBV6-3 CASSKLDRLSSTDTQYF TGTGCCAGCAGCAAACTCGACAGATTATCTAGCACAGATACGCAGTATTTT
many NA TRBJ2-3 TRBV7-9 CASSSILTGDTDTQYF TGTGCCAGCAGCTCCATACTAACGGGGGACACAGATACGCAGTATTTT
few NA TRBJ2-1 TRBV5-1 CASSLDPTYNEQFF TGCGCCAGCAGCTTGGACCCCACCTACAATGAGCAGTTCTTC
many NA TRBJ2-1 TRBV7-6 CASSLGLGPNEQFF TGTGCCAGCAGCTTAGGGTTAGGGCCAAATGAGCAGTTCTTC
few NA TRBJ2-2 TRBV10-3 CAISGYSRTGELFF TGTGCCATCAGTGGGTACTCACGAACCGGGGAGCTGTTTTTT
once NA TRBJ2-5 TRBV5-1 CASSSQGIQTQYF TGCGCCAGCAGCTCGCAGGGTATACAGACCCAGTACTTC
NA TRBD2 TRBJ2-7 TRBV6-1 CASSPSLAGGPYEQYF TGTGCCAGCAGTCCCTCACTAGCGGGGGGACCCTACGAGCAGTACTTC
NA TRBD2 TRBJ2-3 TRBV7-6 CASSPGTSGSQYF TGTGCCAGCAGCCCGGGGACTAGCGGGTCTCAGTATTTT
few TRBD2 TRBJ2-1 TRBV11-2 CASSLDHHKAGVSYNEQFF TGTGCCAGCAGCTTAGATCATCATAAGGCGGGAGTATCGTACAATGAGCAGTTCTTC
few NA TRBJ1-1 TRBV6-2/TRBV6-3 CASSYGPRTEAFF TGTGCCAGCAGTTACGGGCCGAGAACTGAAGCTTTCTTT
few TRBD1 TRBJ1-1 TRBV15 CATSRDPGQGLTEAFF TGTGCCACCAGCAGAGACCCCGGACAGGGGCTCACTGAAGCTTTCTTT
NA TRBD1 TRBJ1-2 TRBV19 CASNKGGYNYGYTF TGTGCCAGTAATAAAGGGGGCTACAACTATGGCTACACCTTC
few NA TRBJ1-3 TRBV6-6 CASASAGNTIYF TGTGCCAGCGCCTCGGCTGGAAACACCATATATTTT
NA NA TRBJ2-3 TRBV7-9 CASSNTIDYPTQYF TGTGCCAGCAGCAACACTATCGACTACCCTACGCAGTATTTT
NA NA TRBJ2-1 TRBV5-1 CASSPERGSYNEQFF TGCGCCAGCAGCCCCGAAAGGGGGTCCTACAATGAGCAGTTCTTC
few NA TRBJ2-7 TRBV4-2 CASSQDLKGVTYEQYF TGTGCCAGCAGCCAAGATCTTAAAGGAGTTACCTACGAGCAGTACTTC
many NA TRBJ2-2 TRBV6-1 CASSYGPGELFF TGTGCCAGCAGTTATGGTCCCGGGGAGCTGTTTTTT
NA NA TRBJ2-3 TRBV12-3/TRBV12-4 CASSGGGAADTQYF TGTGCCAGCAGTGGGGGGGGGGCAGCAGATACGCAGTATTTT
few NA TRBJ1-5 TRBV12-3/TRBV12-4 CASSAGPSNQPQHF TGTGCCAGCAGCGCCGGGCCTAGCAATCAGCCCCAGCATTTT
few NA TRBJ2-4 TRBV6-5 CASSYSTAKNIQYF TGTGCCAGCAGTTACTCGACGGCCAAAAACATTCAGTACTTC
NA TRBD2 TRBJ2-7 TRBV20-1 CSARPASGGSYEQYF TGCAGTGCTAGACCCGCTAGCGGGGGGAGTTACGAGCAGTACTTC
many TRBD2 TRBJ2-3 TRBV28 CASSFPDGLAGTDTQYF TGTGCCAGCAGTTTCCCGGATGGGCTAGCGGGAACAGATACGCAGTATTTT
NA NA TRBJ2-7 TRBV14 CASSQVRGPSYEQYF TGTGCCAGCAGCCAAGTGCGGGGGCCCTCCTACGAGCAGTACTTC
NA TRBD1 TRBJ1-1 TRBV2 CASSERDSLLNTEAFF TGTGCCAGCAGTGAAAGGGACAGTTTATTGAACACTGAAGCTTTCTTT
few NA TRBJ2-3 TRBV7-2 CASRHITDTQYF TGTGCCAGCAGACACATTACAGATACGCAGTATTTT
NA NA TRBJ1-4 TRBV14 CASSRRDLNEKLFF TGTGCCAGCAGCAGACGGGACCTTAATGAAAAACTGTTTTTT
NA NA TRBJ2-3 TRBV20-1 CSATRDSDTQYF TGCAGTGCGACTCGGGACTCAGATACGCAGTATTTT
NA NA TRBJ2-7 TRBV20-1 CSASDDYNYEQYF TGCAGTGCTAGTGACGACTACAACTACGAGCAGTACTTC
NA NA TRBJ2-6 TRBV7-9 CASSPAGTGANVLTF TGTGCCAGCAGCCCCGCAGGGACTGGGGCCAACGTCCTGACTTTC
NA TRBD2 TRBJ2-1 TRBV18 CASSPNAGDEQFF TGTGCCAGCTCACCGAACGCGGGGGACGAGCAGTTCTTC